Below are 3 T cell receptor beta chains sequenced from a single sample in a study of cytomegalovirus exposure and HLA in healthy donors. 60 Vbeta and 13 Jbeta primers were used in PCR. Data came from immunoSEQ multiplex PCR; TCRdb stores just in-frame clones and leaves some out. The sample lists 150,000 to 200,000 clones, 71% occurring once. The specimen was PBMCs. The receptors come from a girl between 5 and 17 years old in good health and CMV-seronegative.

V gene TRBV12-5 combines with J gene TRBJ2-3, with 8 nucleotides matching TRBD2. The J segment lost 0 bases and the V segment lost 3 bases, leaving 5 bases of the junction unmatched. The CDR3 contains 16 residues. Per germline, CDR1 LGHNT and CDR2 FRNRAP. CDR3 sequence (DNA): TGTGCTAGTGGTTTCATAGCGGGGACGAGCACAGATACGCAGTATTTT. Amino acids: CASGFIAGTSTDTQYF. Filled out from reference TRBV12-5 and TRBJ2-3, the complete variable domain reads DARVTQTPRHKVTEMGQEVTMRCQPILGHNTVFWYRQTMMQGLELLAYFRNRAPLDDSGMPKDRFSAEMPDATLATLKIQPSEPRDSAVYFCASGFIAGTSTDTQYFGPGTRLTVL.

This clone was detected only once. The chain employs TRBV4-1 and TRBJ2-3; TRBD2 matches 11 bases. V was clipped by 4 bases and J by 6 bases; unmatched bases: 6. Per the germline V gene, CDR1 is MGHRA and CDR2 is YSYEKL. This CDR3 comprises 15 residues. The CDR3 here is CASSLSGGASDTQYF. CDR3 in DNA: TGCGCCAGCAGCCTTAGCGGGGGGGCGTCCGATACGCAGTATTTT.

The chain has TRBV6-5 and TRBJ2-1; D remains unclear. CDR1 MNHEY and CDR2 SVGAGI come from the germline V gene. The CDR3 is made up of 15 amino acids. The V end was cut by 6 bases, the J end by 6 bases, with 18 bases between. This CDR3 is CASRSPLAVGNEQFF. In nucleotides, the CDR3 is TGTGCCAGCAGGTCACCGTTGGCGGTAGGCAATGAGCAGTTCTTC.